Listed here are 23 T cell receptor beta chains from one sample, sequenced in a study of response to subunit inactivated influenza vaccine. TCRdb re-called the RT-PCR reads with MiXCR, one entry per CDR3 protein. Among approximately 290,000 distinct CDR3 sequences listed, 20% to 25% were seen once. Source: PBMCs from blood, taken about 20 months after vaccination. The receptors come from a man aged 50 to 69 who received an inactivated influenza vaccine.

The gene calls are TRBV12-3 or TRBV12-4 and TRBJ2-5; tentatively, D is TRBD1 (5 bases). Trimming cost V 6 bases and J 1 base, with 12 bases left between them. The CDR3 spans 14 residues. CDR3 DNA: TGTGCCAGCAGCCCTGACAGATTCCAAGAGACCCAGTACTTC. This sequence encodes CASSPDRFQETQYF.

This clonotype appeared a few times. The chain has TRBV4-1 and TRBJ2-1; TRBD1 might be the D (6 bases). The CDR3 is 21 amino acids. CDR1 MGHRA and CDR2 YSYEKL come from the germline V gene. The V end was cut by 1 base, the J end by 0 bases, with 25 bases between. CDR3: CASSQVLRDISPWSSYNEQFF. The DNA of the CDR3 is TGCGCCAGCAGCCAAGTTTTGAGGGACATTTCGCCATGGTCCTCCTACAATGAGCAGTTCTTC.

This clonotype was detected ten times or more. Written as DNA, the CDR3 is TGCAGCGTCCAAGGGACAGGGGATCAGCCCCAGCATTTT. Residues: CSVQGTGDQPQHF. The chain uses TRBV29-1 and TRBJ1-5; 10 bases map to TRBD1. The V gene's germline CDR1 is SQVTM and CDR2 ANQGSEA. This CDR3 contains 13 residues. Trimming at V came to 6 bases and at J to 5 bases, leaving 4 bases not matched to a gene.

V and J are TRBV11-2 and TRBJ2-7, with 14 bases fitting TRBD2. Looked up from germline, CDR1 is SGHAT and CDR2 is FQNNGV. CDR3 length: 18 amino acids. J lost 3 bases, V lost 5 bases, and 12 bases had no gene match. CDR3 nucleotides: TGTGCCAGCAGCATAGGGGGGACTAGCGGGGGATCATTCTACGAGCAGTACTTC. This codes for CASSIGGTSGGSFYEQYF.

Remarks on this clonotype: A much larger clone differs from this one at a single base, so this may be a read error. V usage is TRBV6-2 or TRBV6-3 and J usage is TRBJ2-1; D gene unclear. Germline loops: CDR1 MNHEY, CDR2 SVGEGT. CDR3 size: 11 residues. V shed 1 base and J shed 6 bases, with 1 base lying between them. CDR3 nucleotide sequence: TGTGCCAGCAGTTACTTCAATGAGCAGTTCTTC. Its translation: CASSYFNEQFF.

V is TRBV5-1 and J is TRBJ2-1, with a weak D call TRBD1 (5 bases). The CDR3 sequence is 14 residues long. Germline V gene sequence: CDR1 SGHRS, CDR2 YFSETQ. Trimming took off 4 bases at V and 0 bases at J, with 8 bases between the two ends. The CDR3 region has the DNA TGCGCCAGCAGCCCTCAGGGCTCCTACAATGAGCAGTTCTTC. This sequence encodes CASSPQGSYNEQFF.

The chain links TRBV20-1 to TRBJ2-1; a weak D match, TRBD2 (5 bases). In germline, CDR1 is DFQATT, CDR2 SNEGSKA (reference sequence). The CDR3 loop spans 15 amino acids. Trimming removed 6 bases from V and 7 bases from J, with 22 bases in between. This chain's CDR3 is CSAPRWAGRINEQFF. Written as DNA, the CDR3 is TGCAGTGCCCCGCGATGGGCGGGCCGAATAAATGAGCAGTTCTTC.

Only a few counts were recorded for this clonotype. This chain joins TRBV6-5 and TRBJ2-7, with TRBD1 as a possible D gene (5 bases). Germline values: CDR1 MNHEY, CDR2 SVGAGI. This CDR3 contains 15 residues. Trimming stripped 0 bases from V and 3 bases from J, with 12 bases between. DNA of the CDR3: TGTGCCAGCAGTTACTCGAAAGGGGCTTTCTACGAGCAGTACTTC. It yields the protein CASSYSKGAFYEQYF.

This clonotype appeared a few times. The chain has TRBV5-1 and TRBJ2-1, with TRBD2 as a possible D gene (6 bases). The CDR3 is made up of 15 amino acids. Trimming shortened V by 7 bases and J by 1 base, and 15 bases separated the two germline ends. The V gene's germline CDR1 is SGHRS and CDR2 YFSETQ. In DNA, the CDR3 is TGCGCCAGCGCCACCAGCGGGTCTTCCTACAATGAGCAGTTCTTC. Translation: CASATSGSSYNEQFF.

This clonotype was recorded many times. The chain's CDR3 is CASSDSQGSGNQPQHF. The CDR3 DNA is TGTGCCAGCAGCGATTCACAGGGGTCGGGGAATCAGCCCCAGCATTTT. V gene TRBV3-1 combines with J gene TRBJ1-5; 7 bases line up with TRBD1. CDR1 and CDR2 (germline): LGHDT, YNNKEL (reference sequence). J gave up 4 bases and V 5 bases, and 11 bases lay outside the gene matches. This CDR3 spans 16 amino acids.

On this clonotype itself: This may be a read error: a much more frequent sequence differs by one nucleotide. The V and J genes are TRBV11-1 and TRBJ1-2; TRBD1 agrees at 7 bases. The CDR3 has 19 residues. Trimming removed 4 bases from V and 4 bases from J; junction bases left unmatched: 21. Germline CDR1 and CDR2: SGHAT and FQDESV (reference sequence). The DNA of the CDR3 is TGTGCCAGCAGCTCCCCGGGACAGTGTACTCTACAGGCTGGCTATGGCTACACCTTC. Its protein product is CASSSPGQCTLQAGYGYTF.

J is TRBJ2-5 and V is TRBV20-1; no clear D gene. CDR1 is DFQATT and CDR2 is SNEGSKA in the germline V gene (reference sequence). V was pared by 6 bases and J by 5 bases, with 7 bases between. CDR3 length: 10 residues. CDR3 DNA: TGCAGTGCAAGAATGGAGACCCAGTACTTC. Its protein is CSARMETQYF.

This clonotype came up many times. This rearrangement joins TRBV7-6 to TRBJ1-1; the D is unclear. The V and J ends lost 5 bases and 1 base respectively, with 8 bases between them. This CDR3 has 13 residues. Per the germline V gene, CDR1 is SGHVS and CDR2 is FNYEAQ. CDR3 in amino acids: CASSPAKNTEAFF. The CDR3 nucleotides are TGTGCCAGCAGCCCGGCCAAGAACACTGAAGCTTTCTTT. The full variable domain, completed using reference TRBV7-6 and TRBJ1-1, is GAGVSQSPRYKVTKRGQDVALRCDPISGHVSLYWYRQALGQGPEFLTYFNYEAQQDKSGLPNDRFSAERPEGSISTLTIQRTEQRDSAMYRCASSPAKNTEAFFGQGTRLTVV.

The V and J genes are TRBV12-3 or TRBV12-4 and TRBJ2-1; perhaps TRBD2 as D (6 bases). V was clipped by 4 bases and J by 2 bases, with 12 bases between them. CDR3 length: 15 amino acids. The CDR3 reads CASSYSGSTYNEQFF. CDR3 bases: TGTGCCAGCAGTTATTCCGGGAGTACCTACAATGAGCAGTTCTTC.

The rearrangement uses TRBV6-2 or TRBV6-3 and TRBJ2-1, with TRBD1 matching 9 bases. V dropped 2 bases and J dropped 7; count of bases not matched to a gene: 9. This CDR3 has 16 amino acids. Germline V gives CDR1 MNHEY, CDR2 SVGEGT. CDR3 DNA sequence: TGTGCCAGCAGTTACCGTCGCGGGACAGGGCTAAATGAGCAGTTCTTC. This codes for CASSYRRGTGLNEQFF.

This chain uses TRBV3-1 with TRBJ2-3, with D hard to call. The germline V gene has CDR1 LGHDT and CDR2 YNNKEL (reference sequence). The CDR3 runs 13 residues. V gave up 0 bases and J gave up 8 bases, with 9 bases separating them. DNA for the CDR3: TGTGCCAGCAGCCAAGAAAGTTATAGTACGCAGTATTTT. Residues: CASSQESYSTQYF.

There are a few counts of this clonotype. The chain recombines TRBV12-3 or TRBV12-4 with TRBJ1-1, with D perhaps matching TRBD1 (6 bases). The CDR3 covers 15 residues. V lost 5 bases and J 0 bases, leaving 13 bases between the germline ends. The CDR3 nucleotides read TGTGCCAGCAGTCTCCTCAGGGGCCTGAACACTGAAGCTTTCTTT. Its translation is CASSLLRGLNTEAFF.

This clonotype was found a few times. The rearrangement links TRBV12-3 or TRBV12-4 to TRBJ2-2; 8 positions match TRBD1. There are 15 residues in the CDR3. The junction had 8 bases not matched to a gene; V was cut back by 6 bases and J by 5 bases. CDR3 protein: CASSPPGGPTGELFF. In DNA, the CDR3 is TGTGCCAGCAGCCCGCCAGGGGGCCCGACCGGGGAGCTGTTTTTT.

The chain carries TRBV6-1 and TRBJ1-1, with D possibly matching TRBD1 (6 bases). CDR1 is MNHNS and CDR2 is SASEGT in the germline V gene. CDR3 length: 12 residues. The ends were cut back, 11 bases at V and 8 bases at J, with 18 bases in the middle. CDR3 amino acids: CACGQSEYEAFF. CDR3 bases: TGTGCCTGCGGACAGTCAGAGTACGAAGCTTTCTTT.

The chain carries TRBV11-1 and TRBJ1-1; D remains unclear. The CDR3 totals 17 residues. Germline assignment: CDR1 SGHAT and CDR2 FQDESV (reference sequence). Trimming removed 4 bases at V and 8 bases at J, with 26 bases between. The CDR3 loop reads CASSSSMGSRGLGEAFF. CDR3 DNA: TGTGCCAGCAGCTCATCCATGGGGAGTAGAGGGCTTGGGGAAGCTTTCTTT.

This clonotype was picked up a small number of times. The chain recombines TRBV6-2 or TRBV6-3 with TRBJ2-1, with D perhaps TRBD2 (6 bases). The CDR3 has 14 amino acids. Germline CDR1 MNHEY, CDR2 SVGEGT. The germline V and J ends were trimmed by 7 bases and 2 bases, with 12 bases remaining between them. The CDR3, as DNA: TGTGCCAGCAAGAGTAGCGGTACCTACAATGAGCAGTTCTTC. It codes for CASKSSGTYNEQFF.

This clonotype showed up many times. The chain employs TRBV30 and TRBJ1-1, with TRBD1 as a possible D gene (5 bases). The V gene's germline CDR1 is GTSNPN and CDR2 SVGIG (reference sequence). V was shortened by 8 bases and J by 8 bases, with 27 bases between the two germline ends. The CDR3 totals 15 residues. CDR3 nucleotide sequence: TGTGCCCGTGGTGAGGTGCTGAGGGGATTACCAGAAGCTTTCTTT. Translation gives CARGEVLRGLPEAFF.

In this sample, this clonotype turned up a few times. The CDR3 DNA sequence: TGTGCCAGCAGCGTAGTTAGCGGGAGTGACATTCAGTACTTC. It specifies CASSVVSGSDIQYF. This rearrangement joins TRBV9 to TRBJ2-4; 9 positions match TRBD2. From germline, CDR1 is SGDLS and CDR2 YYNGEE. The CDR3 length is 14 residues. The V segment lost 0 bases and the J segment 8 bases; nucleotides outside the gene matches: 3.